This T cell receptor beta chain was captured in a study of blood T cell repertoires in COVID-19. Overall study: Sites in the United States, Italy and Spain provided acute and convalescent COVID-19 samples. PBMCs, B-cell-depleted T cells, or T cells provided the cDNA or gDNA that made up the material.

Methods used by the authors: Estimation of nucleated cell counts was performed using reference gene primer amplification. Generated by immunoSEQ multiplex PCR, the TCRdb table keeps only in-frame clones and is missing some. The D gene and trimming were derived from the DNA, and the V and J assignments and clone size from that table. Among some 21,000 clones, around 89% were seen once, and the ten largest hold approximately 17%. This CDR3 comprises 15 residues. The ends lost 0 bases at V and 4 bases at J; junction bases unmatched: 5. The germline CDR1 and CDR2 sequences are MNHNY and SVGAGI (reference sequence).

This chain connects TRBV6-6 to TRBJ2-7, with 8 bases that match TRBD2. The receptor was isolated from an older man with active COVID-19. The source material was peripheral blood. CDR3 amino acids: CASSYSSAGGYEQYF. DNA of the CDR3: TGTGCCAGCAGTTACTCGTCGGCGGGAGGATACGAGCAGTACTTC.